The 3 T cell receptor beta chains in this list originate from one sample, sequenced in a study of T cell changes during pregnancy in multiple sclerosis (dated by TCRdb to about 2019). Libraries came from the immunoSEQ multiplex PCR assay. In TCRdb, the immuneACCESS table is reduced to in-frame sequences with V and J assigned. These tables do not hold every clone; where another copy was compared, an unresolved V gene accounts for under half, and the others remain unexplained. A total of around 80,000 clones appear in this sample, about 91% of them only once. The ten most abundant clones make up approximately 1.5% of the sample. Here the sequenced sample was peripheral blood, taken before pregnancy. Source of these receptors: a female donor with multiple sclerosis, enrolled in a pregnancy study.

The CDR3 sequence is CASSVTQPGTYEQYF. The CDR3 DNA reads as TGTGCCAGCAGTGTAACGCAGCCGGGAACCTACGAGCAGTACTTC. This rearrangement joins TRBV27 to TRBJ2-7; D may be TRBD2 (5 bases). CDR3 size: 15 residues. Trimming pared 5 bases from V and 2 bases from J, leaving 16 bases between. The germline V gene has CDR1 MNHEY and CDR2 SMNVEV (reference sequence).

The genes are TRBV9 and TRBJ1-6; D remains unclear. CDR1 is SGDLS and CDR2 is YYNGEE in the germline V gene. Trimming cost V 1 base and J 3 bases, with 5 bases left between them. The CDR3 contains 14 residues. This CDR3 reads CASSVQDYNSPLHF. The CDR3 nucleotides are TGTGCCAGCAGCGTACAGGACTATAATTCACCCCTCCACTTT.

This chain links TRBV4-2 with TRBJ1-2; TRBD1 agrees at 7 bases. Germline CDR1 is LGHNA and CDR2 is YNFKEQ. The trim removed 0 bases at V and 7 bases at J, leaving 5 bases unmatched. The length of the CDR3 is 14 residues. The CDR3 loop reads CASSQETGPSGYTF. For the CDR3, the DNA is TGTGCCAGCAGCCAAGAGACAGGGCCAAGTGGCTACACCTTC.